Following are 25 T cell receptor beta chains from one sample sequenced in a study of IL-17A CD8 T cells in psoriatic arthritis synovium. IL-17A and IFNgamma secretion assays labeled CD3+ T cells stimulated roughly 1.5 hours with PMA and ionomycin. The synovial fluid came from psoriatic arthritis joints with active inflammation. Clones were sequenced by immunoSEQ multiplex PCR, and TCRdb holds only the in-frame ones, with some missing. The sample has about 2,200 clones, around 68% seen once. Sequenced: IFN-gamma+ CD8+ T cells from synovial fluid. Regarding subset: IL-17A-IFNgamma+ memory CD8+ (Tc1) cells. The receptors derive from a human donor with psoriatic arthritis.

The chain joins TRBV6-6 to TRBJ1-5, with TRBD1 matching 8 bases. Germline V gene lookup returns CDR1 MNHNY and CDR2 SVGAGI (reference sequence). V lost 6 bases and J lost 4; bases outside the gene matches: 8. CDR3 length: 15 residues. The CDR3 reads CASRSQGALNQPQHF. CDR3 bases: TGTGCCAGCAGGTCCCAGGGGGCACTGAATCAGCCCCAGCATTTT.

The chain employs TRBV25-1 and TRBJ2-3; D gene uncertain. The germline gives CDR1 MGHDK, CDR2 SYGVNS. Trimming left V 4 bases short and J 2 bases short, with 10 bases between. The CDR3 contains 14 residues. CDR3 residues: CASSASSLTDTQYF. CDR3 nucleotides: TGTGCCAGCAGTGCGAGCAGTCTCACAGATACGCAGTATTTT.

The chain recombines TRBV11-2 with TRBJ1-5; D is undetermined. CDR3 size: 15 residues. V dropped 4 bases and J dropped 1 base, with 11 bases sitting between them. Germline CDR1 reads SGHAT; CDR2 reads FQNNGV. The CDR3 is CASSSGTGSNQPQHF. Here the CDR3 DNA reads TGTGCCAGCAGCTCGGGAACTGGGAGCAATCAGCCCCAGCATTTT.

The chain is built from TRBV19 and TRBJ2-3; 8 bases map to TRBD1. Germline CDR1 is LNHDA and CDR2 is SQIVND (reference sequence). There are 16 residues in the CDR3. Trimming took 3 bases from V and 1 from J; bases not matched to a gene: 6. CDR3 bases: TGTGCCAGTAGTATCCCAGGGGGCAGCGGCACAGATACGCAGTATTTT. Residues: CASSIPGGSGTDTQYF. Looking up the rest from reference TRBV19 and TRBJ2-3 gives the full variable domain: DGGITQSPKYLFRKEGQNVTLSCEQNLNHDAMYWYRQDPGQGLRLIYYSQIVNDFQKGDIAEGYSVSREKKESFPLTVTSAQKNPTAFYLCASSIPGGSGTDTQYFGPGTRLTVL.

In the case of this clone: The same CDR3 can be traced to other DNA sequences in this sample. CDR3 in amino acids: CSVGQNTGELFF. The CDR3 DNA reads as TGCAGCGTTGGTCAGAACACCGGGGAGCTGTTTTTT. The rearrangement links TRBV29-1 to TRBJ2-2, with no clear D. CDR3 length equals 12 residues. Deletions cut 4 bases from V and 1 base from J, with 4 bases between. CDR1 is SQVTM and CDR2 is ANQGSEA in the germline V gene.

The chain employs TRBV30 and TRBJ1-5, with TRBD1 matching 8 bases. J gave up 5 bases and V 2 bases, and 2 bases lay outside the gene matches. Germline V gene lookup returns CDR1 GTSNPN and CDR2 SVGIG (reference sequence). The CDR3 loop spans 13 amino acids. The CDR3 DNA reads as TGTGCCTGGAGTAAACAGGGGGATCAGCCCCAGCATTTT. Its protein is CAWSKQGDQPQHF.

The chain recombines TRBV18 with TRBJ2-5; 9 bases match TRBD1. There are 14 residues in the CDR3. CDR1 and CDR2 from the germline V gene are KGHSH and LQKENI. V dropped 6 bases and J dropped 5; count of bases not matched to a gene: 7. CDR3 DNA sequence: TGTGCCAGCTCCCTGGGACAGGGATGGGAGACCCAGTACTTC. Translated, it gives CASSLGQGWETQYF.

The chain carries TRBV4-2 and TRBJ2-1, with 9 nucleotides matching TRBD1. The CDR3 totals 17 residues. Trimming at V came to 3 bases and at J to 7 bases, leaving 13 bases not matched to a gene. In germline, CDR1 is LGHNA, CDR2 YNFKEQ. The CDR3 protein is CASSQAVGQGGINEQFF. The CDR3 nucleotides read TGTGCCAGCAGCCAGGCTGTGGGACAGGGAGGGATAAATGAGCAGTTCTTC.

The chain couples TRBV27 to TRBJ1-5; D possibly corresponds to TRBD1 (6 bases). This CDR3 has 14 residues. Trimming stripped 5 bases from V and 7 bases from J, with 15 bases between. CDR1 is MNHEY and CDR2 is SMNVEV in the germline V gene (reference sequence). The CDR3 coding sequence is TGTGCCAGCAGTCCATCACAGAGGGGGCAGCCCCAGCATTTT. Protein: CASSPSQRGQPQHF.

V gene TRBV9 combines with J gene TRBJ1-2; no firm D call. The germline CDR1 and CDR2 sequences are SGDLS and YYNGEE. CDR3 length: 16 amino acids. Trimming took 4 bases from V and 1 from J, leaving 17 bases between them. The chain's CDR3 is CASSPPGELGNYGYTF. In DNA, the CDR3 is TGTGCCAGCAGCCCCCCGGGAGAGTTGGGTAACTATGGCTACACCTTC.

This clone appeared once. The chain joins TRBV28 to TRBJ2-1; weak D call: TRBD1 (6 bases). V was clipped by 3 bases and J by 5 bases, with 14 bases between them. Per germline, CDR1 MDHEN and CDR2 SYDVKM. The CDR3 consists of 15 residues. The CDR3 sequence: CASSLGQGPHNEQFF. The CDR3 nucleotides read TGTGCCAGCAGTTTGGGGCAGGGGCCCCACAATGAGCAGTTCTTC.

The J gene is TRBJ2-7, the V gene TRBV5-5, with 7 bases lining up with TRBD1. CDR3 length equals 14 residues. J lost 7 bases, V lost 7 bases, and 14 bases had no gene match. CDR1 is SGHKS and CDR2 is YYEKEE in the germline V gene (reference sequence). CDR3 nucleotides: TGTGCCAGCCGCCGCATACAGGGGTCAGTAGAGCAGTACTTC. Its translation: CASRRIQGSVEQYF.

The genes are TRBV7-6 and TRBJ2-1; D is possibly TRBD1 or TRBD2 (5 bases each). The germline V and J ends were trimmed by 4 bases and 8 bases, with 12 bases remaining between them. CDR1 and CDR2 (germline): SGHVS, FNYEAQ. This CDR3 has 13 amino acids. For the CDR3, the DNA is TGTGCCAGCAGCTCGGGGACCCAGCATGAGCAGTTCTTC. Its protein is CASSSGTQHEQFF.

This chain connects TRBV6-4 to TRBJ2-2; D is unclear. CDR1 and CDR2 (germline): MRHNA, SNTAGT. The CDR3 runs to 13 residues. V was trimmed by 2 bases and J by 3 bases, leaving 4 bases between them. The CDR3 protein is CASSDRDTGELFF. The CDR3 region has the DNA TGTGCCAGCAGTGACAGGGACACCGGGGAGCTGTTTTTT.

The chain uses TRBV27 and TRBJ2-7; tentative D call: TRBD2 (6 bases). The CDR3 extends over 12 amino acids. Germline V gene data show CDR1 as MNHEY and CDR2 as SMNVEV (reference sequence). V dropped 7 bases and J dropped 1 base, with 8 bases sitting between them. The CDR3 loop is CASIGTSYEQYF. The DNA of the CDR3 is TGTGCCAGCATCGGGACTTCCTACGAGCAGTACTTC.

The chain couples TRBV19 to TRBJ1-5; D not certain. Germline V lookup: CDR1 LNHDA, CDR2 SQIVND (reference sequence). Trimming stripped 7 bases from V and 4 bases from J, with 11 bases between. This CDR3 comprises 13 residues. The CDR3 DNA sequence: TGTGCCAGTACCTCCATCGGGAATCAGCCCCAGCATTTT. Amino acids: CASTSIGNQPQHF.

This rearrangement joins TRBV27 to TRBJ1-2; 9 bases map to TRBD1. The length of the CDR3 is 13 residues. Germline V lookup: CDR1 MNHEY, CDR2 SMNVEV (reference sequence). V lost 10 bases to trimming and J lost 4 bases; unmatched junction nucleotides: 7. CDR3 loop: CATRDRGGYGYTF. The CDR3 coding sequence is TGTGCCACCCGAGACAGGGGGGGCTATGGCTACACCTTC.

The chain couples TRBV5-4 to TRBJ2-3; possibly TRBD2 for D (6 bases). The CDR3 covers 13 residues. The V end was cut by 4 bases, the J end by 0 bases, with 6 bases between. The V gene's germline CDR1 is SGHNT and CDR2 YYREEE (reference sequence). For the CDR3, the DNA is TGTGCCAGCAGCGGGACTAGCACAGATACGCAGTATTTT. It yields the protein CASSGTSTDTQYF.

The chain uses TRBV19 and TRBJ2-3; D unresolved. The CDR3 extends over 13 amino acids. In germline, CDR1 is LNHDA, CDR2 SQIVND (reference sequence). The germline V and J ends were trimmed by 8 bases and 0 bases, with 9 bases remaining between them. CDR3 bases: TGTGCCAGTGCGGTCGGGAGCACAGATACGCAGTATTTT. It specifies CASAVGSTDTQYF.

This clone is a singleton in its sample. The chain joins TRBV19 to TRBJ2-7; D remains ambiguous. V lost 5 bases to trimming and J lost 3 bases, with 11 bases between them. CDR1 LNHDA and CDR2 SQIVND come from the germline V gene (reference sequence). This CDR3 region has 13 residues. The CDR3 nucleotides read TGTGCCAGTAGTCCGTTTGGCAACTACGAGCAGTACTTC. Amino acids: CASSPFGNYEQYF.

The J gene is TRBJ2-3, the V gene TRBV13; D not resolved. This CDR3 region has 14 residues. Germline V lookup: CDR1 PRHDT, CDR2 FYEKMQ (reference sequence). V lost 5 bases and J lost 1, with 10 bases in between. The CDR3 protein is CASSLRSGTDTQYF. The CDR3 DNA follows: TGTGCCAGCAGCCTACGGAGCGGCACAGATACGCAGTATTTT.

The chain recombines TRBV9 with TRBJ1-1, with 7 bases aligning to TRBD1. Losses at the gene ends were 3 bases for V and 1 base for J; bases not matched to a gene: 6. The length of the CDR3 is 15 residues. Germline V gene lookup returns CDR1 SGDLS and CDR2 YYNGEE. The CDR3 spells CASSEDQGGNTEAFF. The CDR3 DNA sequence: TGTGCCAGCAGCGAGGACCAGGGGGGGAACACTGAAGCTTTCTTT.

The V and J genes are TRBV5-1 and TRBJ1-2; the D gene is possibly TRBD1 (5 bases). The V end was cut by 0 bases, the J end by 1 base, with 16 bases between. The CDR3 runs to 17 residues. Germline V gene data show CDR1 as SGHRS and CDR2 as YFSETQ. The CDR3 coding sequence is TGCGCCAGCAGCTTGGAAAATGGGGCAGTCTTTAACTATGGCTACACCTTC. This encodes CASSLENGAVFNYGYTF.

This chain connects TRBV14 to TRBJ2-3; D ambiguous. Germline-derived CDR1 and CDR2 are SGHDN and FVKESK. The length of the CDR3 is 12 residues. V lost 2 bases to trimming and J lost 7 bases, with 7 bases between them. In DNA, the CDR3 is TGTGCCAGCAGCCAATTTTCTTATACGCAGTATTTT. Translated: CASSQFSYTQYF.

The rearrangement joins TRBV13 to TRBJ2-1; maybe TRBD2 (6 bases). Germline V gene sequence: CDR1 PRHDT, CDR2 FYEKMQ (reference sequence). This CDR3 is built from 16 residues. V gave up 5 bases and J gave up 0 bases, with 14 bases separating them. The CDR3 region is CASSLSGLSSYNEQFF. The CDR3 coding sequence is TGTGCCAGCAGCCTTTCGGGACTGAGCTCCTACAATGAGCAGTTCTTC. Using reference TRBV13 and TRBJ2-1 for the parts outside the CDR3, the full variable domain is AAGVIQSPRHLIKEKRETATLKCYPIPRHDTVYWYQQGPGQDPQFLISFYEKMQSDKGSIPDRFSAQQFSDYHSELNMSSLELGDSALYFCASSLSGLSSYNEQFFGPGTRLTVL.